The sequence of this T cell receptor beta chain was determined in a study of blood T cells in healthy people across ages. Regarding the study as a whole: Diversity figures based on one million T cells were deemed too low.

For the second PCR, which ran for roughly 6 to 12 cycles, a sample-barcoded 5' primer and a J-beta primer mix were used. MiXCR, applied by TCRdb to the 5' RACE reads, yields one record per CDR3 protein. Among approximately 830,000 distinct CDR3 sequences listed, 62% were seen once. The J segment lost 13 bases and the V segment lost 3 bases, leaving 14 bases of the junction unmatched. This CDR3 comprises 14 residues. Germline V gives CDR1 DFQATT, CDR2 SNEGSKA (reference sequence). Each sample used at least 6.5 million PBMCs. This clonotype was detected a few times. Its antigen is unknown. This chain uses TRBV20-1 with TRBJ2-4; 8 bases match TRBD1. The receptor was derived from a young man in good health. The sample comprised blood. The CDR3 reads CSASDRGPGEEQYF. For the CDR3, the DNA is TGCAGTGCTAGTGACAGGGGACCTGGGGAAGAGCAGTACTTC.